This T cell receptor beta chain appears in the sequencing data of a study of cytomegalovirus exposure and HLA in healthy donors. For this clone: Its specificity is unknown.

The PCR ran on 60 Vbeta and 13 Jbeta primers. Repertoires were generated with immunoSEQ multiplex PCR, while TCRdb's copy carries only in-frame clones and drops some. Of around 120,000 clones listed, nearly 85% were seen once; the top ten hold approximately 1.1%. General study findings and limits: Excluded: some indistinguishable V segments such as TRBV6-2 and TRBV6-3. Cytomegalovirus association was assigned to 170 or so TCR beta chains.

This CDR3 has 13 residues. Trimming shortened V by 4 bases and J by 3 bases, and 10 bases separated the two germline ends. Looked up from germline, CDR1 is GTSNPN and CDR2 is SVGIG (reference sequence). The rearrangement joins TRBV30 to TRBJ2-4, with D perhaps TRBD1 (6 bases). Sequenced sample: PBMCs. The source is a boy aged 5-17 years in good health and CMV-seronegative. CDR3 DNA sequence: TGTGCCTGGAATCACAGGGACAAAAACATTCAGTACTTC. This gives the protein CAWNHRDKNIQYF.